In its sample, the clone carrying this TCR beta chain is medium-sized (0.01 to 0.1%). As yet, its antigen is unknown. V lost 1 base and J 0 bases, leaving 9 bases between the germline ends. CDR3 length: 15 amino acids. Looked up from germline, CDR1 is SGHTA and CDR2 is FQGNSA. This sample's treatment: roughly ten-day PBMC culture with coronavirus spike peptide pools or control peptides (ViraFEST assay). An unexposed donor provided the CD4+ T cells, which were collected before the COVID-19 pandemic (2011-2018). Fresh IL-2 medium was used to replace half of the medium on days 3 and 7. The assay that was used to sequence DNA from cultured CD4+ T cells was the Oncomine TCR Beta short-read assay. Genomic DNA was isolated from CD4+ T cells that had been cultured. MiXCR, applied by TCRdb to the PCR reads, yields one record per CDR3 protein. The sample consists of under 7,500 distinct CDR3 sequences, approximately 38% of them appearing once.

These data belong to a study of vaccination and CD4 T cells after COVID-19. This clonotype originated in a human donor in good health. V is TRBV7-2 and J is TRBJ1-2; D is ambiguous. The sequenced sample was CD4+ T cells from blood, cultured in vitro. Written as DNA, the CDR3 is TGTGCCAGCAGCTTAGTAGCAGAATCTAACTATGGCTACACCTTC. Translating it yields CASSLVAESNYGYTF.